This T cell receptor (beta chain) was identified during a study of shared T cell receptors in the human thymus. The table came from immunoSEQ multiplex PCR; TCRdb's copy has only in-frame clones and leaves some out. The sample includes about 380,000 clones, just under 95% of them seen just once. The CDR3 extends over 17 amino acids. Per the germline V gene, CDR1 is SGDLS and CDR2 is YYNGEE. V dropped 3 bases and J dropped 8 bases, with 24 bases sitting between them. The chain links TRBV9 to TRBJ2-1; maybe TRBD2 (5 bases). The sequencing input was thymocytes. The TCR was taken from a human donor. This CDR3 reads CASSESLPQREHDEQFF. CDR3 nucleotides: TGTGCCAGCAGCGAGTCTTTGCCCCAGAGGGAGCACGATGAGCAGTTCTTC.